The source of this T cell receptor (beta chain) is a study of blood T cell dynamics during melanoma immunotherapy. General study points: Unlike progressors, later disease-control patients had W3 repertoires gaining clonality or diversity. The study could not tell melanoma-specific clones from general immune activation.

Germline V gene data show CDR1 as MNHNY and CDR2 as SVGAGI (reference sequence). The length of the CDR3 is 14 residues. Clones were sequenced by immunoSEQ multiplex PCR, and TCRdb holds only the in-frame ones, with some missing. The sample yields roughly 7,600 clones, more than 75% seen once. This clone was recorded only once. The antigen is undetermined. Sequence at one end of the junction differs from germline and may be a read error. The same CDR3 arises from other DNA sequences in this sample as well. Time point defined: week 3, after first cycle of checkpoint inhibitor. Sampling occurred pretreatment (T0) and at week 3 (W3), after cycle one of checkpoint blockade. No patient had earlier systemic cancer treatment, concurrent immunosuppressants, or another active cancer.

The material sequenced was blood, taken from a patient treated with checkpoint blockade. The chain couples TRBV6-6 to TRBJ2-7; 10 bases are shared with TRBD1. The TCR originated in a human donor with melanoma. The CDR3 reads CASSIPGQGNEQYF. For the CDR3, the DNA is TGTGCCAGCAGTATACCGGGACAGGGGAACGAGCAGTATTTC.